Sequencing of this TCR beta chain was carried out in a study of blood T cell repertoires in COVID-19 (dated by TCRdb to about 2020). For the study in its entirety: Collaborator samples came from the United States, Italy and Spain and covered acute and convalescent phases of COVID-19. The prospective study material was composed of cDNA or gDNA derived from T cells, B-cell-depleted T cells, or PBMCs. Deeply sampled blood TCRbeta repertoires from subjects exposed to, actively infected with, or recovered from COVID-19 were included in the dataset. The repertoires were made available in a free public database intended to serve as a resource for research on the immune response to SARS-CoV-2. Samples came from the ongoing ImmuneRACE study (first 160 participants) plus 1,254 subjects from 6 global collaborators. A de-identified subject ID, COVID-19 status, age in years and sex were almost always included in the sample metadata. Where available, HLA class I and class II types were obtained from metadata supplied by the sample provider rather than from assay-based typing.

A remark on this clone: Its antigen is unknown. Base qualities are missing; no much larger clone stands one base away.

Collaborating institutions collected whole blood in K2EDTA tubes following their own protocols. For TCRbeta analysis, collaborator samples were shipped as frozen whole blood, as isolated PBMCs, or as DNA extracted from either sample type. The CDR3 measures 14 amino acids from cysteine to phenylalanine. Only CDR3 DNA remains: 42 bases, in frame from the first base. V is cut by 5 bases and J by 9 bases, and the space between the germline ends is 17 bases. Via the germline V gene (reference sequence), CDR1 is LNHDA and CDR2 SQIVND. Findings and caveats that apply to the study as a whole: Clinical and demographic metadata were provided uncurated, with the amount varying by source and participant.

The immunoSEQ Assay, a bias-controlled multiplex PCR, was used to amplify TCRbeta CDR3 regions from genomic DNA. The study's own analysis went as follows. The number of nucleated cells in each sample was estimated from the amplification of reference gene primers within the assay. To quantify the absolute abundance of each unique TCRbeta CDR3 rearrangement, sequence reads were collapsed and filtered. For each sample, productive Simpson clonality was calculated as the square root of Simpson's diversity index across productive rearrangements. TCRdb took over this immuneACCESS table, retaining in-frame rearrangements with V and J assigned. Such tables are incomplete; in checked studies, under half of the missing clones stem from an unresolved V gene, and the remainder is unexplained. V and J calls and clone size are those listed in that table; D and trimming were worked out from the DNA. Across this sample there are about 52,000 clones, with about 82% seen only once. In total, the top ten clones hold about 22% of the sample.

The sample comprised peripheral blood. The sequence joins TRBV19 to TRBJ1-5; possibly the D gene is TRBD1, per 6 matching bases. The sequence came from a woman aged 80 or over with acute or convalescent COVID-19. The sequenced DNA is TGTGCCAGTAGTCCCGGGACACCCAGAGGGCCCCAGCATTTT. Protein translation: CASSPGTPRGPQHF.